This T cell receptor (beta chain) derives from a study of T-cell reconstitution after alpha-beta-depleted transplantation in children. Molecular barcoding with unique molecular identifiers was used for the TCRbeta library. TCRdb independently ran MiXCR on the PCR reads; one entry per CDR3 protein. Of roughly 570,000 distinct CDR3 sequences listed, around 27% are singletons. This sequence originates from a boy younger than two with Wiskott-Aldrich syndrome, due to receive a stem cell transplant. The sample consisted of PBMCs, taken before TCRalphabeta/CD19-depleted stem cell transplant.

CDR3 nucleotides: TGTGCCAGCAGTTACACTAATCTAGCGGGGCCGTACAATGAGCAGTTCTTC. It codes for CASSYTNLAGPYNEQFF. The chain joins TRBV6-5 to TRBJ2-1, with 9 bases matching TRBD2. The V gene end was trimmed by 2 bases and the J gene end by 4 bases; junction bases not matched to a gene: 9. The CDR3 totals 17 residues. Germline CDR1 reads MNHEY; CDR2 reads SVGAGI.